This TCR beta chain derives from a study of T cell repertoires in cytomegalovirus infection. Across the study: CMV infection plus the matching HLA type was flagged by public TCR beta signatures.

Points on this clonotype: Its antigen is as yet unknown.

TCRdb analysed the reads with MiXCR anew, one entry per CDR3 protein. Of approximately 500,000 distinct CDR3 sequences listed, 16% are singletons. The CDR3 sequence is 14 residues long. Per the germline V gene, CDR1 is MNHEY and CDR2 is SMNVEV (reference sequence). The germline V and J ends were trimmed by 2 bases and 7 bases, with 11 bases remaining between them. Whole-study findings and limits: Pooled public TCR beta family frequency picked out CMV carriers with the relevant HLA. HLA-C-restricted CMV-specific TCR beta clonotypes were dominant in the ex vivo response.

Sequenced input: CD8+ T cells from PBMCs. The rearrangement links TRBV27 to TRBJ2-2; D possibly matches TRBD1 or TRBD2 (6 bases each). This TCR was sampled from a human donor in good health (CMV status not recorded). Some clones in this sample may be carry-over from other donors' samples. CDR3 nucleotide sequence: TGTGCCAGCAGTTTACGGGGGCTTGGCGGGGAGCTGTTTTTT. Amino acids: CASSLRGLGGELFF.